This TCR beta chain was found in a study of patients and donors after allogeneic stem cell transplantation (TCRdb year 2020). In regard to this clonotype: The specificity of this receptor is unknown. Base qualities were left out, and no much larger clone turns up one base away.

The V and J ends are trimmed by 5 bases and 7 bases, leaving 12 bases between them. The CDR3 measures 14 amino acids from cysteine to phenylalanine. Left in the record is the CDR3 DNA by itself, 42 bases read in frame from the first base. For CDR1 and CDR2, the germline V gene (reference sequence) lists LNHDA and SQIVND. Libraries were prepared through RT-PCR. The reads were generated on a NextSeq 550. TCRdb trimmed public reads at Q25 via fastp, called clones via MiXCR and kept in-frame beta chains. Duplicate CDR3 protein sequences are folded into a single record with the most common DNA and genes. The sample data list around 170,000 distinct CDR3 sequences, and more than 20% of these were observed just once. About 24% of the sample lies in the top ten.

This receptor was taken from a human donor who was either an allogeneic HSCT recipient or a stem cell or donor lymphocyte infusion donor (not recorded which). It is not recorded whose cells these are; they may come from a transplant donor. The receptor chain draws on TRBV19 and TRBJ1-6, with the D gene too uncertain to name. Specimen: blood, either unsorted or a sorted T cell fraction (not recorded which). The sequence in DNA is TGTGCCAGTAGTTTGATGGTAGGCAATTCACCCCTCCACTTT. Translated, it reads CASSLMVGNSPLHF.